Below, 19 T cell receptor beta chains from the same sample are listed, as sequenced in a study of monozygotic twins with inflammatory bowel disease. TCRdb reanalyzed the 5' RACE reads and collapses them to one entry per CDR3 protein, without DNA. In total, the table holds under 150,000 distinct CDR3 sequences. The sample comprised blood. These receptors were collected from a human donor with ulcerative colitis or Crohn's disease, or a healthy co-twin of an affected twin (not recorded which).

This sequence joins TRBV7-2 and TRBJ1-5; TCRdb reports TRBD1, a call that lacks DNA to check it against. The CDR3 runs to 14 residues. The germline gives CDR1 SGHTA, CDR2 FQGNSA. CDR3 region: CASSHGTGSQPQHF. Full variable domain (outside the CDR3, taken from reference TRBV7-2 and TRBJ1-5): GAGVSQSPSNKVTEKGKDVELRCDPISGHTALYWYRQSLGQGLEFLIYFQGNSAPDKSGLPSDRFSAERTGGSVSTLTIQRTQQEDSAVYLCASSHGTGSQPQHFGDGTRLSIL.

The chain is built from TRBV5-1 and TRBJ2-2. Per the germline V gene, CDR1 is SGHRS and CDR2 is YFSETQ. There are 13 residues in the CDR3. This CDR3 is CASSVFNTGELFF.

The chain carries TRBV7-2 and TRBJ1-5. The CDR3 totals 13 residues. Per the germline V gene, CDR1 is SGHTA and CDR2 is FQGNSA. The CDR3 sequence: CASSLVGNQPQHF.

This chain connects TRBV20-1 to TRBJ2-7. The V gene's germline CDR1 is DFQATT and CDR2 SNEGSKA (reference sequence). The CDR3 length is 14 residues. The CDR3 spells CSARDHDGSYEQYF.

V usage is TRBV18 and J usage is TRBJ1-1; TCRdb's D call of TRBD1 is untestable without DNA. The germline V gene has CDR1 KGHSH and CDR2 LQKENI. The CDR3 is 13 amino acids. CDR3 amino acids: CASSPDRETEAFF.

The V gene is TRBV5-1, the J gene TRBJ2-5; without DNA, the TCRdb call of TRBD1 cannot be checked. The CDR3 extends over 15 amino acids. Germline V CDR1 and CDR2: SGHRS, YFSETQ. CDR3 region: CASSLEQGRVETQYF. The entire variable domain, with the rest obtained from reference TRBV5-1 and TRBJ2-5, is as follows: KAGVTQTPRYLIKTRGQQVTLSCSPISGHRSVSWYQQTPGQGLQFLFEYFSETQRNKGNFPGRFSGRQFSNSRSEMNVSTLELGDSALYLCASSLEQGRVETQYFGPGTRLLVL.

J is TRBJ2-1 and V is TRBV7-3; lacking DNA, the TRBD1 call made by TCRdb goes unchecked. Germline CDR1 and CDR2: SGHTA and FQGTGA. The CDR3 consists of 14 residues. The CDR3 here is CASRTGTGTHEQFF.

The chain links TRBV6-5 to TRBJ2-5; TCRdb designates TRBD1, a call that cannot be tested without DNA. Germline-derived CDR1 and CDR2 are MNHEY and SVGAGI. This CDR3 is built from 13 residues. CDR3 region: CASSPPLRETQYF.

The genes are TRBV5-1 and TRBJ1-1; with no DNA, the TCRdb D assignment of TRBD1 cannot be verified. Germline V CDR1 and CDR2: SGHRS, YFSETQ. The CDR3 is made up of 16 amino acids. CDR3 amino acids: CASSYQGAVLNTEAFF.

V usage is TRBV12-3 or TRBV12-4 and J usage is TRBJ1-2. CDR3 length equals 15 residues. This chain's CDR3 is CASSFVAEFDYGYTF.

This chain links TRBV20-1 with TRBJ2-2. This CDR3 has 16 residues. Germline V gene data show CDR1 as DFQATT and CDR2 as SNEGSKA (reference sequence). CDR3 protein: CSARDPHKGYTGELFF.

This chain joins TRBV7-9 and TRBJ2-3; the D call of TRBD2 rests on TCRdb alone, since no DNA is present to check it. The CDR3 runs to 16 residues. Germline assignment: CDR1 SEHNR and CDR2 FQNEAQ (reference sequence). CDR3 in amino acids: CASSTWGASRTDTQYF.

V usage is TRBV5-8 and J usage is TRBJ2-1; the TCRdb D gene call, TRBD2, has no DNA to confirm it. This CDR3 is 15 amino acids long. The V gene's germline CDR1 is SGHTS and CDR2 YDEGEE. The CDR3 is CASSFGGGALNEQFF.

The chain employs TRBV4-3 and TRBJ2-7; absent DNA, TCRdb's TRBD1 call cannot be checked. Germline lookup yields CDR1 LGHNA and CDR2 YSLEER. The CDR3 sequence is 13 residues long. This CDR3 is CASSQDHQRGQYF.

This rearrangement joins TRBV5-1 to TRBJ2-7; TCRdb's D call of TRBD1 is untestable without DNA. Germline V CDR1 and CDR2: SGHRS, YFSETQ. The CDR3 runs 13 residues. CDR3 sequence reads: CASSPTGAYEQYF.

The chain couples TRBV20-1 to TRBJ2-7; the TCRdb D gene call, TRBD2, has no DNA to confirm it. Germline CDR1 is DFQATT and CDR2 is SNEGSKA (reference sequence). CDR3 size: 13 residues. CDR3 residues: CSAFLTPRAEHLF.

This rearrangement joins TRBV6-1 to TRBJ2-7; TCRdb outputs TRBD2, but without DNA this stays unchecked. This CDR3 is 15 amino acids long. Germline values: CDR1 MNHNS, CDR2 SASEGT. CDR3: CASNNQRRVGGEQYF.

V usage is TRBV29-1 and J usage is TRBJ2-1; TCRdb picks TRBD2, but there is no DNA to check that call. CDR3 length equals 15 residues. Germline CDR1 reads SQVTM; CDR2 reads ANQGSEA. The CDR3 reads CSVEDWRGGEDEQFF.

This chain uses TRBV12-3 or TRBV12-4 with TRBJ2-3; TCRdb's D gene call, TRBD1, goes unchecked for lack of DNA. This CDR3 region has 16 residues. Here the CDR3 reads CASSSRTAGVTDTQYF.